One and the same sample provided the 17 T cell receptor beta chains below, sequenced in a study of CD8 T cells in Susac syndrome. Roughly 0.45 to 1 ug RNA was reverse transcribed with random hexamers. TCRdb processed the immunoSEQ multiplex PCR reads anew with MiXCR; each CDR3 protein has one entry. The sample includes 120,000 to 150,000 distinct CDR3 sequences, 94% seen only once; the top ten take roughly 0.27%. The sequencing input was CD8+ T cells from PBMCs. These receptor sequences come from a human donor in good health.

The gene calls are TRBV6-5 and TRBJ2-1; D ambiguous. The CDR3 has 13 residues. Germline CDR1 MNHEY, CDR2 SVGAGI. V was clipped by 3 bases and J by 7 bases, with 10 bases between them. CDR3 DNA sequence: TGTGCCAGCAGTTATTATGGCCGGAATGAGCAGTTCTTC. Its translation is CASSYYGRNEQFF.

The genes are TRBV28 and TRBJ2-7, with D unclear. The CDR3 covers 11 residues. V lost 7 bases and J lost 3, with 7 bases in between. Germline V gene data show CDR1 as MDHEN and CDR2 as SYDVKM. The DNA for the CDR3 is TGTGCCAGCATCATGGGCTACGAGCAGTACTTC. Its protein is CASIMGYEQYF.

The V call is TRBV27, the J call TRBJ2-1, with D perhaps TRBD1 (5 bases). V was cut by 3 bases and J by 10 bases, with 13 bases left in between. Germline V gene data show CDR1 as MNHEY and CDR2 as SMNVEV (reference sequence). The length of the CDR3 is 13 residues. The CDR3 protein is CASSFVAGYEQFF. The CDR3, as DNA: TGTGCCAGCAGTTTTGTGGCAGGGTACGAGCAGTTCTTC.

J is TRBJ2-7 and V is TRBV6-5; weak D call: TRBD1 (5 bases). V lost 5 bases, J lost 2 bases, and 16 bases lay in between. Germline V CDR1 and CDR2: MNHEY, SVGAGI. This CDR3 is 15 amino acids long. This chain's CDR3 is CASSPRMGPTYEQYF. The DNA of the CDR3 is TGTGCCAGCAGTCCCCGAATGGGGCCAACCTACGAGCAGTACTTC.

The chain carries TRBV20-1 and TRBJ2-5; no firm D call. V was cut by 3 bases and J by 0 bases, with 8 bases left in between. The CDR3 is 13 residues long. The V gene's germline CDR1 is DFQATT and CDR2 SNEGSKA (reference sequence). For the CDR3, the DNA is TGCAGTGCTAGTGCGGAATACCAAGAGACCCAGTACTTC. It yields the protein CSASAEYQETQYF.

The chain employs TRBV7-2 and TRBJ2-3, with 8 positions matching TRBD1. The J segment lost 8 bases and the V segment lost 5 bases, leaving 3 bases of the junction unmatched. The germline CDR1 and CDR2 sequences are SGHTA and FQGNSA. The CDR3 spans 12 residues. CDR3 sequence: CASSLDRATQYF. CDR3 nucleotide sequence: TGTGCCAGCAGCCTGGACAGGGCTACGCAGTATTTT. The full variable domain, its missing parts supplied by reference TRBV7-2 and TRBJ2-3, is GAGVSQSPSNKVTEKGKDVELRCDPISGHTALYWYRQSLGQGLEFLIYFQGNSAPDKSGLPSDRFSAERTGGSVSTLTIQRTQQEDSAVYLCASSLDRATQYFGPGTRLTVL.

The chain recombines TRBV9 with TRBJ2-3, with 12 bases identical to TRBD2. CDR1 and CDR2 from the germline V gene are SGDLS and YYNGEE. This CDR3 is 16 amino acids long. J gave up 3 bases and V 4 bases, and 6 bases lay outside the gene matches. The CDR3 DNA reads TGTGCCAGCAGCCCAGGACTAGCGGGATCTACAGATACGCAGTATTTT. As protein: CASSPGLAGSTDTQYF.

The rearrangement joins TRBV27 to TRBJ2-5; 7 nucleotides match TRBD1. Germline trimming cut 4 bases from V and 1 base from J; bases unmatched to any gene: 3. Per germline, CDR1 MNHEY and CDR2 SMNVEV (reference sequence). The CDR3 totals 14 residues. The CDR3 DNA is TGTGCCAGCAGTTCGTGGGACAGCCAAGAGACCCAGTACTTC. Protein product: CASSSWDSQETQYF.

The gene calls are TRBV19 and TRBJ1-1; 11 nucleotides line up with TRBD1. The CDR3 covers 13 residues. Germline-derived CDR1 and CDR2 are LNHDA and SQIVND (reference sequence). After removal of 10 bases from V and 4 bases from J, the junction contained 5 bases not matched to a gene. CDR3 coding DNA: TGTGCCACCCGGGACAGGGGGGGCACTGAAGCTTTCTTT. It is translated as CATRDRGGTEAFF.

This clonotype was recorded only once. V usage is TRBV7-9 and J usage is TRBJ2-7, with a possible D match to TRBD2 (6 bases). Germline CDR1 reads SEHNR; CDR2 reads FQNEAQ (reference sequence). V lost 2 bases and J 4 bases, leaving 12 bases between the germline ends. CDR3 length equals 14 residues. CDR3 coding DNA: TGTGCCAGCAGCTTACCGTTGCGGGAATACGAGCAGTACTTC. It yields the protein CASSLPLREYEQYF.

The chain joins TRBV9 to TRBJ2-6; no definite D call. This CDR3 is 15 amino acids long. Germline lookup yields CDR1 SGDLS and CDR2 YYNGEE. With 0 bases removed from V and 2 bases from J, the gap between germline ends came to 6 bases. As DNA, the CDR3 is TGTGCCAGCAGCGTAGGCAGGACTGGGGCCAACGTCCTGACTTTC. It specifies CASSVGRTGANVLTF.

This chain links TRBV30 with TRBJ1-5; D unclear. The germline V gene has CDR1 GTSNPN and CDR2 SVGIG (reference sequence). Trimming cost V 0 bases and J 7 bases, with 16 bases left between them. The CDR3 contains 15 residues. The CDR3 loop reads CAWSVSGDVVQPQHF. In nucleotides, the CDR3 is TGTGCCTGGAGTGTCTCAGGAGACGTAGTACAGCCCCAGCATTTT.

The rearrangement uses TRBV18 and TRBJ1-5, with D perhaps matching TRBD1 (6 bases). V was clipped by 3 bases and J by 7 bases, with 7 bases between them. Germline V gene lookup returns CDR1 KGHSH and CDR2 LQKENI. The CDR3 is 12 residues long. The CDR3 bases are TGTGCCAGCTCACCGACAGGACAGCCCCAGCATTTT. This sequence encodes CASSPTGQPQHF.

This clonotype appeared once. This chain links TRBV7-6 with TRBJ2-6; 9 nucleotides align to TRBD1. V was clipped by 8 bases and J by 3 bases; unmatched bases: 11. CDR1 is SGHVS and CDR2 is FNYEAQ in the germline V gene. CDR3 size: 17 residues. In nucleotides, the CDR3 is TGTGCCAGCCTCGGATCCGGGACAGGGTTTGGGGCCAACGTCCTGACTTTC. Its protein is CASLGSGTGFGANVLTF.

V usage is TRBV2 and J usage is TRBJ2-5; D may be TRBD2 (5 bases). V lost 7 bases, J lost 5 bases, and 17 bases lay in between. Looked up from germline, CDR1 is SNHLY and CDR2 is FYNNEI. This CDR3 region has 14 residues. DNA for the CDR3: TGTGCCAGCACCTCCGGCGGGTCCTGGGAGACCCAGTACTTC. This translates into CASTSGGSWETQYF.

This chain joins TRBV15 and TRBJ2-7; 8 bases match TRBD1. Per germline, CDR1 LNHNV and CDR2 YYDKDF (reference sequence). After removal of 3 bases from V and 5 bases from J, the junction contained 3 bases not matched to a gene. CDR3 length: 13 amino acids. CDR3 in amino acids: CATSRDRANEQYF. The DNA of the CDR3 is TGTGCCACCAGCAGGGACAGGGCGAACGAGCAGTACTTC.

For the CDR3, the DNA is TGCAGCGTTGAGGGACGGCTGGTCGTAAGCTCCTACAATGAGCAGTTCTTC. Translated: CSVEGRLVVSSYNEQFF. This sequence joins TRBV29-1 and TRBJ2-1; D assignment may be TRBD1 or TRBD2 (5 bases each). This CDR3 comprises 17 residues. CDR1 is SQVTM and CDR2 is ANQGSEA in the germline V gene. The V end lost 3 bases, the J end lost 0 bases, and 18 bases lay between the germline ends.